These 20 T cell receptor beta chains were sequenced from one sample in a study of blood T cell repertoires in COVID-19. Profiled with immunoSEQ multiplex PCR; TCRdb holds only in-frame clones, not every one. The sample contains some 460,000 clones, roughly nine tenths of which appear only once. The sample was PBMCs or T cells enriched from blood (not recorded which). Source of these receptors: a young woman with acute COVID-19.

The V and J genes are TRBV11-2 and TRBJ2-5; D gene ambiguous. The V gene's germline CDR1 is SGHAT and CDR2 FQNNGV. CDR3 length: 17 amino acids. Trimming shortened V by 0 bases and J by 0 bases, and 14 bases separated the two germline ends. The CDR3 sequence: CASSLDFLDKYQETQYF. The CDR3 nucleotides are TGTGCCAGCAGCTTAGATTTCCTTGACAAGTACCAAGAGACCCAGTACTTC.

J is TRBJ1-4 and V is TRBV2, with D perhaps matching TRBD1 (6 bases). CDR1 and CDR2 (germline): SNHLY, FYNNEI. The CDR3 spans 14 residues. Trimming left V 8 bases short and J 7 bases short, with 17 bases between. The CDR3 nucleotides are TGTGCCAGCTATGGTGGGGGCAATGGTGAAAAACTGTTTTTT. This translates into CASYGGGNGEKLFF. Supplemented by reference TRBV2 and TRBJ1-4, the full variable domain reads EPEVTQTPSHQVTQMGQEVILRCVPISNHLYFYWYRQILGQKVEFLVSFYNNEISEKSEIFDDQFSVERPDGSNFTLKIRSTKLEDSAMYFCASYGGGNGEKLFFGSGTQLSVL.

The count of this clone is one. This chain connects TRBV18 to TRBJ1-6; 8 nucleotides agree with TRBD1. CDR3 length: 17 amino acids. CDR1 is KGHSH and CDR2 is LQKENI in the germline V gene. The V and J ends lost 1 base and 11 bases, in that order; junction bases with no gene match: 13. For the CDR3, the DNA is TGTGCCAGCTCACCACGGGACCAGGGGGCGACTCATCCACCCCTCCACTTT. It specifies CASSPRDQGATHPPLHF. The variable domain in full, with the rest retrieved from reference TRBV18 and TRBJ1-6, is NAGVMQNPRHLVRRRGQEARLRCSPMKGHSHVYWYRQLPEEGLKFMVYLQKENIIDESGMPKERFSAEFPKEGPSILRIQQVVRGDSAAYFCASSPRDQGATHPPLHFGNGTRLTVT.

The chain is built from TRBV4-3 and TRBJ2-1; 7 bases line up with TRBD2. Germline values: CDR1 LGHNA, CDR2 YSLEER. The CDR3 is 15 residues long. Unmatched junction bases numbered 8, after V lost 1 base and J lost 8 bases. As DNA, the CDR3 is TGCGCCAGCAGCCAAGGAATCGCGGGAGCCTATGAGCAGTTCTTC. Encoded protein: CASSQGIAGAYEQFF.

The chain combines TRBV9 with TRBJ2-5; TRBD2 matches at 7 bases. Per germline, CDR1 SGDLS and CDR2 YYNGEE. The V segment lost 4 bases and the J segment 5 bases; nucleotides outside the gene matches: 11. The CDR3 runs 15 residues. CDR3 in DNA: TGTGCCAGCAGCCCTCGGCAATCGCGGGGGGAGACCCAGTACTTC. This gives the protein CASSPRQSRGETQYF.

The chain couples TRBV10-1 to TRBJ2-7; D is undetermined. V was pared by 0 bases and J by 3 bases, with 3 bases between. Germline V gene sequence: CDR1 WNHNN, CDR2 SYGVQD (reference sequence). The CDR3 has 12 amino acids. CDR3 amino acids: CASSESFYEQYF. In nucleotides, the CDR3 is TGCGCCAGCAGTGAGTCCTTCTACGAGCAGTACTTC.

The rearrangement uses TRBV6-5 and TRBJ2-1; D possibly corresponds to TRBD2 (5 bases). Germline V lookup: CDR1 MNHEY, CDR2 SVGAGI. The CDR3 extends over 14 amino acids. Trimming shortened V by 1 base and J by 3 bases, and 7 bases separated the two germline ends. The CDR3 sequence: CASSYYGIYNEQFF. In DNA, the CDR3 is TGTGCCAGCAGTTACTACGGGATCTACAATGAGCAGTTCTTC.

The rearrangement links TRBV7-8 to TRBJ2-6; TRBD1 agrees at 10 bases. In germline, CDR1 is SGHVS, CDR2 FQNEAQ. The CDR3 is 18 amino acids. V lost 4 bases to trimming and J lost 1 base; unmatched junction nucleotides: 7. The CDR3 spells CASSYNRDRGSGANVLTF. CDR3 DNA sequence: TGTGCCAGCAGCTATAATCGGGACAGGGGATCTGGGGCCAACGTCCTGACTTTC.

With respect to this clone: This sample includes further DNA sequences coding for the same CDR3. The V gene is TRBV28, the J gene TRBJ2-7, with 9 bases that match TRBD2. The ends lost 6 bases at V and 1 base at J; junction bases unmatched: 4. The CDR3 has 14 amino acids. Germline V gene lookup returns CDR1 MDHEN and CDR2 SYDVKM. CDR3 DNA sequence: TGTGCCAGCAGAACTAGCGGGCCATCCTACGAGCAGTACTTC. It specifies CASRTSGPSYEQYF.

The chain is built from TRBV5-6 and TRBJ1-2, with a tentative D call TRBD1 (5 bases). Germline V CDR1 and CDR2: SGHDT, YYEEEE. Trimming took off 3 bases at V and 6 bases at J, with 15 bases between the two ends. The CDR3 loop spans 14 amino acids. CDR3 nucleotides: TGTGCCAGCAGCTCGGGGGGAATTCGGGATGGCTACACCTTC. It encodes CASSSGGIRDGYTF.

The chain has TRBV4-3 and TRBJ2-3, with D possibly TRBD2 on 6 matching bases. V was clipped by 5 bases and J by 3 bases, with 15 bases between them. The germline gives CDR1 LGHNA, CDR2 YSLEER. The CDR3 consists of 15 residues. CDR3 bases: TGCGCCAGCAGCACAAGTTCAGGGAGGACAGATACGCAGTATTTT. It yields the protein CASSTSSGRTDTQYF.

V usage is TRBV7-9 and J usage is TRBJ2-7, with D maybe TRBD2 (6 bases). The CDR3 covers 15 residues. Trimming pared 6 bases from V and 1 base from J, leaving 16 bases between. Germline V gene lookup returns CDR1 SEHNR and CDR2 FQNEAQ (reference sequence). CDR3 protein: CASRPTRGTSYEQYF. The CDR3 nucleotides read TGTGCCAGCAGACCAACTCGGGGGACGTCCTACGAGCAGTACTTC.

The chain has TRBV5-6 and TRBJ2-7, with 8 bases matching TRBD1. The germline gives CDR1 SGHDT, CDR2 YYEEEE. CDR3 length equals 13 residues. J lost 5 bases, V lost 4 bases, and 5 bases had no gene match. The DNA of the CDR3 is TGTGCCAGCAGCACCGACAGGGGCCACGAGCAGTACTTC. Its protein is CASSTDRGHEQYF.

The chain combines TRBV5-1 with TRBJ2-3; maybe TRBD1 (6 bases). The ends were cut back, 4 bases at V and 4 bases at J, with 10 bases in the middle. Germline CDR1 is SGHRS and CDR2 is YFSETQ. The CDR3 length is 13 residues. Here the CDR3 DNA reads TGCGCCAGCAGCCTCAGGGGTGCAGATACGCAGTATTTT. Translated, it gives CASSLRGADTQYF.

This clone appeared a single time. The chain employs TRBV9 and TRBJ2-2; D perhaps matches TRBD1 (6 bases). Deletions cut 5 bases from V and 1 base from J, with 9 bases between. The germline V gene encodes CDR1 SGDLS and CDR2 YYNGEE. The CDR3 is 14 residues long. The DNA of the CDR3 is TGTGCCAGCAGGCCGGGACAGAACACCGGGGAGCTGTTTTTT. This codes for CASRPGQNTGELFF.

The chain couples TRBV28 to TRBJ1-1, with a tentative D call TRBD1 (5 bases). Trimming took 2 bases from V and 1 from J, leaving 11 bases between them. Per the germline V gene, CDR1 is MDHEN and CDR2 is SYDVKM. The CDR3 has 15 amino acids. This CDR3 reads CASSLDRFSNTEAFF. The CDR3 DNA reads TGTGCCAGCAGTTTAGACAGATTTTCGAACACTGAAGCTTTCTTT.

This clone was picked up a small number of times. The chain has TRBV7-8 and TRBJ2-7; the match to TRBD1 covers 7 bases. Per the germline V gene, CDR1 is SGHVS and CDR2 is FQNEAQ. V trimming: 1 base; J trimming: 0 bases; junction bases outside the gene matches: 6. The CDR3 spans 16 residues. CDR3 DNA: TGTGCCAGCAGCTTAGGGGGACAGCTAAGCTCCTACGAGCAGTACTTC. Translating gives CASSLGGQLSSYEQYF.

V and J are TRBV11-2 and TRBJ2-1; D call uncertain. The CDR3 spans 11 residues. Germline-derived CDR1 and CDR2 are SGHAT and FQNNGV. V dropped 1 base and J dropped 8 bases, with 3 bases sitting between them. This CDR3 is CASSLAYEQFF. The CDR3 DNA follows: TGTGCCAGCAGCTTAGCGTATGAGCAGTTCTTC.

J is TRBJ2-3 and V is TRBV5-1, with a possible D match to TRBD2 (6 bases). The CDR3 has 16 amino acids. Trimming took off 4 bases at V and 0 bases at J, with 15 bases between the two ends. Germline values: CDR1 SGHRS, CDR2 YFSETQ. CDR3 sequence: CASSQLGLTSTDTQYF. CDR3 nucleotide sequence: TGCGCCAGCAGCCAATTGGGACTTACTAGCACAGATACGCAGTATTTT. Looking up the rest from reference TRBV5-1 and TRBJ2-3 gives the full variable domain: KAGVTQTPRYLIKTRGQQVTLSCSPISGHRSVSWYQQTPGQGLQFLFEYFSETQRNKGNFPGRFSGRQFSNSRSEMNVSTLELGDSALYLCASSQLGLTSTDTQYFGPGTRLTVL.

The CDR3 DNA reads TGTGCCAGCAGTTGGGACAGGGACTCTGGAAACACCATATATTTT. As protein: CASSWDRDSGNTIYF. The J gene is TRBJ1-3, the V gene TRBV28; the match to TRBD1 covers 9 bases. Trimming at V came to 4 bases and at J to 0 bases, leaving 1 base not matched to a gene. This CDR3 has 15 amino acids. Germline assignment: CDR1 MDHEN and CDR2 SYDVKM.